A single sample is the source of the 14 T cell receptor beta chains below, sequenced in a study of blood T cell repertoires in COVID-19. The method was immunoSEQ multiplex PCR; TCRdb's version includes in-frame clones alone and lacks a portion of them. This table holds a few hundred thousand clones, 89% found once. Sequencing was carried out using peripheral blood. These receptor sequences come from a young woman with COVID-19, enrolled during active disease.

The V and J genes are TRBV5-5 and TRBJ1-5; 8 bases align to TRBD1. The ends lost 3 bases at V and 5 bases at J; junction bases unmatched: 4. Germline assignment: CDR1 SGHKS and CDR2 YYEKEE (reference sequence). This CDR3 comprises 14 residues. The CDR3 region is CASSWTGSDQPQHF. For the CDR3, the DNA is TGTGCCAGCAGCTGGACAGGGAGCGATCAGCCCCAGCATTTT.

The chain links TRBV5-1 to TRBJ2-1; 9 bases agree with TRBD1. The CDR3 has 14 residues. Per the germline V gene, CDR1 is SGHRS and CDR2 is YFSETQ. J lost 10 bases, V lost 1 base, and 6 bases had no gene match. CDR3 residues: CASSLTGQGGEQFF. The DNA for the CDR3 is TGCGCCAGCAGCTTGACGGGACAGGGCGGGGAGCAGTTCTTC. The full variable domain, with the rest looked up from reference TRBV5-1 and TRBJ2-1, is KAGVTQTPRYLIKTRGQQVTLSCSPISGHRSVSWYQQTPGQGLQFLFEYFSETQRNKGNFPGRFSGRQFSNSRSEMNVSTLELGDSALYLCASSLTGQGGEQFFGPGTRLTVL.

This clone has a handful of counts. The chain employs TRBV6-5 and TRBJ1-2; 7 nucleotides line up with TRBD1. The CDR3 covers 14 residues. The V gene end was trimmed by 7 bases and the J gene end by 2 bases; junction bases not matched to a gene: 7. Germline CDR1 MNHEY, CDR2 SVGAGI. The DNA for the CDR3 is TGTGCCAGCAAAGGGGGCCAGGGGAACTATGGCTACACCTTC. This translates into CASKGGQGNYGYTF.

This clone was counted once. The chain is built from TRBV6-6 and TRBJ1-1; the match to TRBD1 covers 8 bases. With V trimmed by 7 bases and J by 5 bases, 9 bases remained unmatched. Germline assignment: CDR1 MNHNY and CDR2 SVGAGI (reference sequence). This CDR3 is 14 amino acids long. The CDR3 region has the DNA TGTGCCAGCACTCGAGGGACAGGTGTAACTGAAGCTTTCTTT. Encoded protein: CASTRGTGVTEAFF.

The chain carries TRBV4-3 and TRBJ2-3; 10 bases line up with TRBD2. The CDR3 totals 20 residues. V was pared by 0 bases and J by 3 bases, with 15 bases of the junction left unmatched. Germline V gives CDR1 LGHNA, CDR2 YSLEER. The CDR3 loop is CASSQDLQEGAGGPTDTQYF. CDR3 nucleotide sequence: TGCGCCAGCAGCCAAGATCTCCAGGAAGGAGCGGGAGGGCCGACAGATACGCAGTATTTT.

There are a few counts of this clone. V usage is TRBV5-1 and J usage is TRBJ2-2; a possible D gene is TRBD1 (6 bases). Germline CDR1 SGHRS, CDR2 YFSETQ. The CDR3 is 16 residues long. Trimming left V 0 bases short and J 4 bases short, with 13 bases between. The CDR3 sequence is CASSLGGRQVTGELFF. Here the CDR3 DNA reads TGCGCCAGCAGCTTGGGGGGCAGACAGGTCACCGGGGAGCTGTTTTTT.

The V and J genes are TRBV6-5 and TRBJ1-1; 8 bases align to TRBD1. Germline lookup yields CDR1 MNHEY and CDR2 SVGAGI. Germline trimming cut 0 bases from V and 8 bases from J; bases unmatched to any gene: 5. The CDR3 runs to 14 residues. The chain's CDR3 is CASSYSGQEGEAFF. In nucleotides, the CDR3 is TGTGCCAGCAGTTACTCGGGACAGGAGGGAGAAGCTTTCTTT.

V and J are TRBV2 and TRBJ2-1; 8 nucleotides align to TRBD2. Per germline, CDR1 SNHLY and CDR2 FYNNEI. The CDR3 has 16 residues. Trimming removed 4 bases from V and 3 bases from J; junction bases left unmatched: 8. This CDR3 reads CASSGGAGGFYNEQFF. DNA of the CDR3: TGTGCCAGCAGTGGCGGCGCGGGGGGATTCTACAATGAGCAGTTCTTC.

This chain links TRBV6-2 or TRBV6-3 with TRBJ2-1, with 7 bases fitting TRBD1. Germline CDR1 MNHEY, CDR2 SVGEGT. J was trimmed by 4 bases and V by 2 bases; bases with no gene match: 20. The CDR3 is 20 amino acids. The CDR3 loop reads CASSYPQFPGGMGRYNEQFF. DNA for the CDR3: TGTGCCAGCAGTTACCCCCAATTTCCAGGGGGAATGGGAAGATACAATGAGCAGTTCTTC.

The chain links TRBV6-2 or TRBV6-3 to TRBJ2-4, with a possible D match to TRBD1 (5 bases). V was clipped by 0 bases and J by 9 bases, with 12 bases between them. This CDR3 spans 14 amino acids. Per the germline V gene, CDR1 is MNHEY and CDR2 is SVGEGT. The CDR3 sequence is CASSYSTRAGIQYF. The CDR3 nucleotides read TGTGCCAGCAGTTACTCGACCAGGGCCGGCATTCAGTACTTC.

This clone was detected only once. The chain recombines TRBV4-1 with TRBJ2-5, with 7 bases fitting TRBD2. Germline values: CDR1 MGHRA, CDR2 YSYEKL. This CDR3 has 15 residues. Trimming at V came to 2 bases and at J to 0 bases, leaving 3 bases not matched to a gene. CDR3 coding DNA: TGCGCCAGCAGCCAACCGGGGACTAACCAAGAGACCCAGTACTTC. Encoded protein: CASSQPGTNQETQYF.

The rearrangement joins TRBV5-1 to TRBJ2-3; maybe TRBD2 (5 bases). The CDR3 contains 16 residues. Deletions cut 4 bases from V and 2 bases from J, with 17 bases between. Germline loops: CDR1 SGHRS, CDR2 YFSETQ. CDR3 sequence reads: CASSPGSGNPTDTQYF. The CDR3 DNA sequence: TGCGCCAGCAGCCCCGGGTCGGGAAACCCCACAGATACGCAGTATTTT.

This clone was seen only a few times. V gene TRBV5-1 combines with J gene TRBJ2-5; TRBD1 is a possible D gene (6 bases). CDR3 length: 15 residues. The germline gives CDR1 SGHRS, CDR2 YFSETQ. V gave up 4 bases and J gave up 2 bases, with 15 bases separating them. CDR3 in DNA: TGCGCCAGCAGCGCCTTCTCAGGGGAGCAAGAGACCCAGTACTTC. Translating it yields CASSAFSGEQETQYF.

The chain recombines TRBV5-4 with TRBJ2-7; 7 nucleotides align to TRBD1. Germline CDR1 is SGHNT and CDR2 is YYREEE (reference sequence). This CDR3 has 14 amino acids. The trim removed 4 bases at V and 4 bases at J, leaving 8 bases unmatched. DNA for the CDR3: TGTGCCAGCAGCCCTCGAGGGGGCGCGTACGAGCAGTACTTC. It codes for CASSPRGGAYEQYF.